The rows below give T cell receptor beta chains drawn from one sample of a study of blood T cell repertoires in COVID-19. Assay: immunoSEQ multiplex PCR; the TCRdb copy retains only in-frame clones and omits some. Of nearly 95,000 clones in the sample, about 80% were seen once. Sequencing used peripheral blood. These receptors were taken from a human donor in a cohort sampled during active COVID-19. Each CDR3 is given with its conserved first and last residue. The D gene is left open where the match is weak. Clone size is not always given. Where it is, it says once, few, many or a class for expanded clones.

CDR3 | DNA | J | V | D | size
CASSGEGSTGELFF | TGCGCCAGTAGTGGGGAGGGAAGCACCGGGGAGCTGTTTTTT | TRBJ2-2 | TRBV5-1 | TRBD2 | .
CASSPQGPGIRYGYTF | TGTGCCAGTAGTCCACAGGGGCCCGGTATAAGGTATGGCTACACCTTC | TRBJ1-2 | TRBV19 | TRBD1 | once
CASSQDLVAGGSTDTQYF | TGTGCCAGCAGCCAAGATCTTGTTGCGGGGGGGTCCACAGATACGCAGTATTTT | TRBJ2-3 | TRBV4-2 | TRBD2 | .
CASSQRRDRVGEQYF | TGTGCCAGCAGCCAGCGGCGGGACAGGGTTGGCGAGCAGTACTTC | TRBJ2-7 | TRBV3-1/TRBV3-2 | TRBD1 | .
CASSLARRGGDTDTQYF | TGCGCCAGCAGCTTGGCGAGGCGGGGGGGAGACACAGATACGCAGTATTTT | TRBJ2-3 | TRBV5-1 | TRBD2 | .
CASSPGTGGYTGELFF | TGCGCCAGCAGCCCCGGGACAGGGGGTTACACCGGGGAGCTGTTTTTT | TRBJ2-2 | TRBV5-1 | TRBD1 | .
CASSRRQGRFSGNTIYF | TGTGCCAGCAGCAGGAGACAGGGCCGGTTCTCTGGAAACACCATATATTTT | TRBJ1-3 | TRBV5-4 | TRBD1 | .
CASSLRTSGHTGELFF | TGTGCCAGCAGTTTAAGGACTAGCGGGCACACCGGGGAGCTGTTTTTT | TRBJ2-2 | TRBV28 | TRBD2 | .
CASRLRAGGSETQYF | TGTGCCAGCAGACTTCGGGCGGGAGGATCGGAGACCCAGTACTTC | TRBJ2-5 | TRBV27 | TRBD2 | .
CASSSGLAGDPRYNEQFF | TGTGCCAGCAGCTCCGGACTAGCGGGAGACCCGAGGTACAATGAGCAGTTCTTC | TRBJ2-1 | TRBV5-6 | TRBD2 | .
CASSEGNTEAFF | TGTGCCAGCTCAGAGGGGAACACTGAAGCTTTCTTT | TRBJ1-1 | TRBV18 | . | few
CATSDFGTEGNNEQFF | TGTGCCACCAGTGATTTCGGGACAGAAGGAAACAATGAGCAGTTCTTC | TRBJ2-1 | TRBV24-1 | TRBD1 | .
CASSQANRAFF | TGTGCCAGCTCACAGGCCAATCGGGCTTTCTTT | TRBJ1-1 | TRBV19 | . | .
CASSEQGRGNIQYF | TGTGCCAGCAGTGAACAGGGGCGCGGAAACATTCAGTACTTC | TRBJ2-4 | TRBV6-1 | . | .
CASSAGSTDTQYF | TGCGCCAGTTCTGCGGGAAGCACAGATACGCAGTATTTT | TRBJ2-3 | TRBV10-1 | . | .
CASSPGAGGPETQYF | TGTGCCAGCTCACCAGGGGCGGGAGGTCCAGAGACCCAGTACTTC | TRBJ2-5 | TRBV18 | TRBD2 | few
CASSSPLGGRAYEQYF | TGTGCCAGCAGTTCCCCGCTCGGCGGGAGGGCCTACGAGCAGTACTTC | TRBJ2-7 | TRBV28 | TRBD2 | .
CASTLLQGITEAFF | TGTGCCAGCACCCTTTTACAGGGGATCACTGAAGCTTTCTTT | TRBJ1-1 | TRBV7-9 | TRBD1 | once
CASSESGGMNTEAFF | TGTGCCAGCAGCGAATCTGGGGGGATGAACACTGAAGCTTTCTTT | TRBJ1-1 | TRBV7-3 | . | .
CASSTRDSGVETQYF | TGTGCCAGCAGCACTCGGGACAGTGGCGTCGAGACCCAGTACTTC | TRBJ2-5 | TRBV3-1/TRBV3-2 | TRBD1 | .
CSGRGQGNTEAFF | TGCAGCGGACGGGGACAGGGGAACACTGAAGCTTTCTTT | TRBJ1-1 | TRBV29-1 | TRBD1 | .
CASSLGQNYGYTF | TGTGCCAGCAGTTTGGGACAGAACTATGGCTACACCTTC | TRBJ1-2 | TRBV12-3/TRBV12-4 | TRBD1 | .
CASRSVTANTGELFF | TGTGCCAGCAGGTCGGTGACAGCCAACACCGGGGAGCTGTTTTTT | TRBJ2-2 | TRBV28 | . | once
CASRISSGGVETQYF | TGCGCCAGCAGAATTTCCTCAGGGGGCGTTGAGACCCAGTACTTC | TRBJ2-5 | TRBV5-1 | TRBD1 | .
CASTGQGNTGELFF | TGTGCCAGCACGGGACAGGGCAACACCGGGGAGCTGTTTTTT | TRBJ2-2 | TRBV19 | TRBD1 | .
CASSHGLAVKETQYF | TGTGCCAGCAGCCACGGACTAGCGGTAAAAGAGACCCAGTACTTC | TRBJ2-5 | TRBV3-1/TRBV3-2 | TRBD2 | .
CASSSGAGWGTGELFF | TGCGCCAGCAGCAGTGGAGCGGGGTGGGGCACCGGGGAGCTGTTTTTT | TRBJ2-2 | TRBV5-1 | TRBD2 | .
CASSLQGVNTGELFF | TGTGCCAGCAGCTTACAAGGGGTCAACACCGGGGAGCTGTTTTTT | TRBJ2-2 | TRBV7-3 | . | .
CASTRLTSTDTQYF | TGTGCCAGCACCCGTCTCACTAGCACAGATACGCAGTATTTT | TRBJ2-3 | TRBV27 | . | .
CASRPHLPGQVYEQYF | TGTGCCAGCAGACCTCACCTTCCGGGACAGGTGTACGAGCAGTACTTC | TRBJ2-7 | TRBV27 | TRBD1 | .
CASSLDGGQETQYF | TGCGCCAGCAGCTTGGACGGGGGTCAAGAGACCCAGTACTTC | TRBJ2-5 | TRBV5-1 | . | .